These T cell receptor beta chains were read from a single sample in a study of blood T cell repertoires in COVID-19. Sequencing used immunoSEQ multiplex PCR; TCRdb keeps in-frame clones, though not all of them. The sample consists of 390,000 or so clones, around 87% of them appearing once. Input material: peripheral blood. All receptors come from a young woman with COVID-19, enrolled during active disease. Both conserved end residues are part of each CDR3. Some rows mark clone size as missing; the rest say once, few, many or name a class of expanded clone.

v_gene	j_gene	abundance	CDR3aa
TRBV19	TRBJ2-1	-	CASSRDSYSYNEQFF
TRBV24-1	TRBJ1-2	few	CATSDPQGYGYTF
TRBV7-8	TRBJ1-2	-	CASSPPNADGYTF
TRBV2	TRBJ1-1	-	CASRRQGRNTEAFF
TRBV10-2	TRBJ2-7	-	CASKKDRGRNEQYF
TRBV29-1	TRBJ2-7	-	CSVGTPSYEQYF
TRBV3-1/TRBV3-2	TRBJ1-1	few	CASSQQGVGTEAFF
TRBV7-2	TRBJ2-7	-	CASSLGRAGEFYEQYF
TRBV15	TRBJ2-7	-	CATSRDSGRGGYEQYF
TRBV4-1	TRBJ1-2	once	CASSLTSGQPLYGYTF
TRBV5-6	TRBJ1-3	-	CASSFMLGSATIYF
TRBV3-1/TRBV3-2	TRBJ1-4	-	CASSPRQGCEKLFF
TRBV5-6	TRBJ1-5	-	CASSLIQGCNQPQHF
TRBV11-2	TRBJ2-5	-	CASSNRARTGGQKTQYF
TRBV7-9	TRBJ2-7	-	CASRLPTGEQYF
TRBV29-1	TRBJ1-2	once	CSSQPLGYGYTF
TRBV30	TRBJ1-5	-	CAWSVSDRGQPQHF
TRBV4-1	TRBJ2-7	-	CASSPDGGTEQYF
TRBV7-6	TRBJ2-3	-	CASSLAGERTDTQYF
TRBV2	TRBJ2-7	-	CASSESRGSSSEQYF
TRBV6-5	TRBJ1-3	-	CASGRSQGSGNTIYF
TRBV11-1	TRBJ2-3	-	CASSQQGSSTDTQYF
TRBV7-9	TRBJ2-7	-	CASSRGYYEQYF